The next 30 T cell receptor beta chains were all read from a single sample in a study of blood T cell repertoires in COVID-19. Here immunoSEQ multiplex PCR was the method, and the copy in TCRdb shows in-frame clones only, minus some. The repertoire holds a few hundred thousand clones, 92% seen once, with 15% to 20% in the top ten. Sequencing was done on a sample of PBMCs or T cells enriched from blood (not recorded which). These receptors were obtained from a woman in her 30s who had recovered from COVID-19.

V and J are TRBV9 and TRBJ2-1, with 7 positions matching TRBD1. Per germline, CDR1 SGDLS and CDR2 YYNGEE. This CDR3 spans 15 amino acids. J was trimmed by 1 base and V by 3 bases; bases with no gene match: 4. For the CDR3, the DNA is TGTGCCAGCAGCGCCGGACAGGTATCCTACAATGAGCAGTTCTTC. This codes for CASSAGQVSYNEQFF.

CDR3 nucleotide sequence: TGTGCCAGCAGCTCGAGAGAGGAACGTGAAAAACTGTTTTTT. Translated, it gives CASSSREEREKLFF. J is TRBJ1-4 and V is TRBV5-4, with no clear D. V dropped 3 bases and J dropped 7 bases, with 13 bases sitting between them. Germline V CDR1 and CDR2: SGHNT, YYREEE (reference sequence). This CDR3 spans 14 amino acids.

The genes are TRBV4-2 and TRBJ1-6, with D possibly matching TRBD1 (5 bases). CDR1 and CDR2 (germline): LGHNA, YNFKEQ. Trimming stripped 2 bases from V and 7 bases from J, with 9 bases between. CDR3 size: 14 residues. CDR3 loop: CASSQQGGNSPLHF. Written as DNA, the CDR3 is TGTGCCAGCAGCCAACAGGGAGGGAATTCACCCCTCCACTTT.

The chain employs TRBV7-8 and TRBJ2-1; D is perhaps TRBD1 (6 bases). The V gene lost 5 bases and the J gene lost 5 bases, with 19 bases spanning the gap. CDR1 is SGHVS, CDR2 FQNEAQ, per germline. This CDR3 contains 16 residues. The DNA for the CDR3 is TGTGCCAGCAGCCGAGGGGGTACCAGGGGCGACAATGAGCAGTTCTTC. Translating gives CASSRGGTRGDNEQFF.

The chain's CDR3 is CASSAGQALNSPLHF. DNA of the CDR3: TGTGCCAGCAGCGCGGGACAGGCGCTAAATTCACCCCTCCACTTT. This chain joins TRBV9 and TRBJ1-6, with 8 bases identical to TRBD1. With V trimmed by 3 bases and J by 7 bases, 6 bases remained unmatched. CDR1 is SGDLS, CDR2 YYNGEE, per germline. The CDR3 is 15 amino acids.

The rearrangement links TRBV18 to TRBJ2-2, with a weak D call TRBD2 (5 bases). CDR1 is KGHSH, CDR2 LQKENI, per germline. The CDR3 is 15 amino acids. The germline V and J ends were trimmed by 3 bases and 5 bases, with 13 bases remaining between them. The CDR3 DNA follows: TGTGCCAGCTCACCTTTAAGGACGGGAACCGGGGAGCTGTTTTTT. It codes for CASSPLRTGTGELFF.

Here the CDR3 DNA reads TGTGCCAGGTCTACCCTCCTGGCGGCGTGGCAGAGTGGCAATCAGCCCCAGCATTTT. This translates into CARSTLLAAWQSGNQPQHF. The chain joins TRBV19 to TRBJ1-5; D not certain. The ends were cut back, 9 bases at V and 2 bases at J, with 29 bases in the middle. The CDR3 is 19 amino acids. Per the germline V gene, CDR1 is LNHDA and CDR2 is SQIVND (reference sequence).

This clone was detected a few times. The chain links TRBV28 to TRBJ1-4; 10 nucleotides line up with TRBD1. CDR3 length: 14 amino acids. With 5 bases clipped from V and 8 bases from J, the junction kept 5 bases outside the gene matches. From germline, CDR1 is MDHEN and CDR2 SYDVKM. DNA of the CDR3: TGTGCCAGCAGTAGACAGGGGGCAAAAGAAAAACTGTTTTTT. Residues: CASSRQGAKEKLFF.

This sequence joins TRBV7-2 and TRBJ1-2; D possibly corresponds to TRBD1 (5 bases). The CDR3 sequence is 13 residues long. Trimming removed 5 bases at V and 7 bases at J, with 14 bases between. Germline CDR1 is SGHTA and CDR2 is FQGNSA. The CDR3 coding sequence is TGTGCCAGCAGCCCCACTGGGGGGGGTGGCTACACCTTC. Residues: CASSPTGGGGYTF.

The chain employs TRBV7-9 and TRBJ1-1; D uncertain. V was cut by 7 bases and J by 0 bases, with 6 bases left in between. Germline CDR1 is SEHNR and CDR2 is FQNEAQ (reference sequence). The CDR3 totals 12 residues. The CDR3 here is CASTPMNTEAFF. DNA for the CDR3: TGTGCCAGCACCCCCATGAACACTGAAGCTTTCTTT.

The rearrangement joins TRBV4-3 to TRBJ1-1; 7 bases fit TRBD1. CDR1 and CDR2 from the germline V gene are LGHNA and YSLEER. CDR3 size: 17 residues. Trimming at V came to 0 bases and at J to 1 base, leaving 8 bases not matched to a gene. The CDR3 spells CASSQDLGGQGNTEAFF. CDR3 coding DNA: TGCGCCAGCAGCCAAGATCTAGGGGGCCAGGGGAACACTGAAGCTTTCTTT.

The chain employs TRBV7-2 and TRBJ2-5; no definite D call. V gave up 3 bases and J gave up 4 bases, with 12 bases separating them. The CDR3 is made up of 14 amino acids. Germline V gene data show CDR1 as SGHTA and CDR2 as FQGNSA. CDR3 sequence: CASSFNNYGETQYF. DNA of the CDR3: TGTGCCAGCAGCTTTAATAACTACGGAGAGACCCAGTACTTC.

The chain is built from TRBV7-2 and TRBJ2-3; weak D call: TRBD1 (6 bases). The CDR3 has 12 amino acids. V was pared by 5 bases and J by 5 bases, with 8 bases between. Germline CDR1 reads SGHTA; CDR2 reads FQGNSA. The CDR3 is CASSVRGDTQYF. Here the CDR3 DNA reads TGTGCCAGCAGCGTCAGGGGAGATACGCAGTATTTT.

As for this clone: Different DNA sequences within this sample yield the same CDR3. This chain links TRBV3-1 (or the pseudogene TRBV3-2) with TRBJ1-6, with 9 bases fitting TRBD1. Trimming at V came to 3 bases and at J to 8 bases, leaving 2 bases not matched to a gene. The CDR3 is made up of 14 amino acids. Germline loops: CDR1 LGHDT, CDR2 YNNKEL (reference sequence). As DNA, the CDR3 is TGTGCCAGCAGCCATCGGACAGGGGATTCACCCCTCCACTTT. Protein: CASSHRTGDSPLHF.

This sequence joins TRBV6-2 or TRBV6-3 and TRBJ2-3; D might be TRBD2 (7 bases). This CDR3 contains 17 residues. In germline, CDR1 is MNHEY, CDR2 SVGEGT. V lost 3 bases and J lost 2, with 18 bases in between. Written as DNA, the CDR3 is TGTGCCAGCAGTTATGATCCGGCGGGGGCCCCCACAGATACGCAGTATTTT. This codes for CASSYDPAGAPTDTQYF.

The V call is TRBV3-1 (or the pseudogene TRBV3-2), the J call TRBJ1-2, with D perhaps matching TRBD1 (6 bases). The ends were cut back, 1 base at V and 5 bases at J, with 14 bases in the middle. The CDR3 sequence is 15 residues long. Germline CDR1 LGHDT, CDR2 YNNKEL (reference sequence). The CDR3 is CASSQGTELHYGYTF. In DNA form, the CDR3 reads TGTGCCAGCAGCCAAGGGACAGAACTTCATTATGGCTACACCTTC.

This sequence joins TRBV6-2 or TRBV6-3 and TRBJ1-1; D unresolved. Trimming took off 3 bases at V and 1 base at J, with 9 bases between the two ends. Germline V gene data show CDR1 as MNHEY and CDR2 as SVGEGT. CDR3 length: 14 amino acids. The CDR3 DNA is TGTGCCAGCAGTTATCGGGTCGGGAACACTGAAGCTTTCTTT. Protein: CASSYRVGNTEAFF.

The J gene is TRBJ2-7, the V gene TRBV7-2, with 7 bases identical to TRBD2. V was pared by 3 bases and J by 7 bases, with 6 bases of the junction left unmatched. The CDR3 has 13 residues. The germline gives CDR1 SGHTA, CDR2 FQGNSA. In nucleotides, the CDR3 is TGTGCCAGCAGCTTCGGCGGGAGAAGGGAGCAGTACTTC. Translated, it gives CASSFGGRREQYF.

This rearrangement joins TRBV5-8 to TRBJ2-6; TRBD2 might be the D (6 bases). The CDR3 consists of 19 residues. Deletions cut 7 bases from V and 0 bases from J, with 23 bases between. Germline CDR1 and CDR2: SGHTS and YDEGEE. In DNA, the CDR3 is TGTGCCAGCTGTCCAGGCGGAGGGACGGGAAGCTCTGGGGCCAACGTCCTGACTTTC. Protein: CASCPGGGTGSSGANVLTF.

The rearrangement joins TRBV19 to TRBJ1-5; D perhaps matches TRBD1 (5 bases). CDR3 size: 15 residues. The V end lost 0 bases, the J end lost 5 bases, and 11 bases lay between the germline ends. CDR1 LNHDA and CDR2 SQIVND come from the germline V gene (reference sequence). CDR3 region: CASSIDMGGYQPQHF. The CDR3 DNA is TGTGCCAGTAGTATAGACATGGGGGGTTATCAGCCCCAGCATTTT.

The chain links TRBV12-3 or TRBV12-4 to TRBJ2-7; tentatively, D is TRBD2 (6 bases). This CDR3 contains 11 residues. V was shortened by 3 bases and J by 7 bases, with 7 bases between the two germline ends. The CDR3 nucleotides read TGTGCCAGCAGTTTTGGGAGGGAGCAGTACTTC. Amino acids: CASSFGREQYF.

The chain recombines TRBV9 with TRBJ2-2; 16 nucleotides match TRBD2. This CDR3 spans 17 amino acids. Germline trimming cut 3 bases from V and 5 bases from J; bases unmatched to any gene: 4. Per germline, CDR1 SGDLS and CDR2 YYNGEE. The CDR3 DNA sequence: TGTGCCAGCAGCGGGGGACTAGCGGGAGGGTATACCGGGGAGCTGTTTTTT. Translation: CASSGGLAGGYTGELFF.

This chain joins TRBV27 and TRBJ2-5; TRBD2 agrees at 8 bases. The length of the CDR3 is 16 residues. With 0 bases clipped from V and 5 bases from J, the junction kept 8 bases outside the gene matches. The germline V gene has CDR1 MNHEY and CDR2 SMNVEV (reference sequence). The CDR3 DNA sequence: TGTGCCAGCAGTTTATCGTTTACGGGAGGGGGGGAGACCCAGTACTTC. It codes for CASSLSFTGGGETQYF.

On this clone itself: Different DNA sequences within this sample yield the same CDR3. The chain employs TRBV7-8 and TRBJ2-3, with 10 bases aligning to TRBD2. The V segment lost 1 base and the J segment 2 bases; nucleotides outside the gene matches: 6. The CDR3 has 17 residues. Germline CDR1 reads SGHVS; CDR2 reads FQNEAQ. CDR3 nucleotide sequence: TGTGCCAGCAGCTTAGGGGCTAGCGGGGGACTCACAGATACGCAGTATTTT. Protein: CASSLGASGGLTDTQYF.

The chain couples TRBV9 to TRBJ2-6, with D tentatively TRBD1 (5 bases). Germline lookup yields CDR1 SGDLS and CDR2 YYNGEE. V lost 0 bases and J lost 1, with 8 bases in between. CDR3 length: 16 amino acids. In DNA form, the CDR3 reads TGTGCCAGCAGCGTAGGTCCAGGGTCTGGGGCCAACGTCCTGACTTTC. The encoded protein is CASSVGPGSGANVLTF. The whole variable domain, filled in from reference TRBV9 and TRBJ2-6, reads DSGVTQTPKHLITATGQRVTLRCSPRSGDLSVYWYQQSLDQGLQFLIQYYNGEERAKGNILERFSAQQFPDLHSELNLSSLELGDSALYFCASSVGPGSGANVLTFGAGSRLTVL.

The V and J genes are TRBV19 and TRBJ1-2; D is unresolved. V was trimmed by 6 bases and J by 1 base, leaving 6 bases between them. The germline V gene has CDR1 LNHDA and CDR2 SQIVND (reference sequence). The CDR3 totals 12 residues. The CDR3 DNA reads as TGTGCCAGTAGATGGCTTAACTATGGCTACACCTTC. It codes for CASRWLNYGYTF.

The chain couples TRBV11-3 to TRBJ1-4, with D uncertain. The CDR3 consists of 17 residues. Germline-derived CDR1 and CDR2 are SGHNT and YENEEA. The V end was cut by 0 bases, the J end by 0 bases, with 11 bases between. CDR3 sequence: CASSLEPPGATNEKLFF. DNA for the CDR3: TGTGCCAGCAGCTTAGAACCCCCCGGGGCAACTAATGAAAAACTGTTTTTT.

The V and J genes are TRBV4-1 and TRBJ1-1; D may be TRBD1 (6 bases). V lost 3 bases and J lost 6, with 8 bases in between. CDR3 length: 12 amino acids. Germline-derived CDR1 and CDR2 are MGHRA and YSYEKL. The CDR3 region is CASSQNRAEAFF. The DNA for the CDR3 is TGCGCCAGCAGCCAGAACAGGGCTGAAGCTTTCTTT.

This chain uses TRBV28 with TRBJ1-2; D unclear. CDR3 length: 14 residues. V was clipped by 4 bases and J by 3 bases, with 12 bases between them. Germline V gene lookup returns CDR1 MDHEN and CDR2 SYDVKM. The CDR3 coding sequence is TGTGCCAGCAGTTCATTAGCCGGCGACTATGGCTACACCTTC. This gives the protein CASSSLAGDYGYTF.

This chain links TRBV6-1 with TRBJ2-1; D not certain. V was clipped by 3 bases and J by 2 bases, with 14 bases between them. Germline V gene sequence: CDR1 MNHNS, CDR2 SASEGT. The CDR3 is 16 residues long. CDR3 DNA sequence: TGTGCCAGCAGTGAGATAGCCACTAAAACCTACAATGAGCAGTTCTTC. Its protein product is CASSEIATKTYNEQFF.